The TCR beta chain described here comes from a study of T cell responses to AZD1222 COVID-19 vaccine. Study findings and constraints: Spike-specific TCR breadth rose after two AZD1222 doses, and depth rose as well.

Using immunoSEQ multiplex PCR, the repertoire was profiled, and TCRdb retains in-frame clones only, with some absent. Here the sample spans over 45,000 clones, roughly 90% being singletons. Trimming removed 1 base from V and 7 bases from J, with 8 bases in between. Germline V gives CDR1 SEHNR, CDR2 FQNEAQ (reference sequence). The CDR3 spans 13 residues. As regards this clone: Its matching antigen is unknown.

The sample consisted of peripheral blood, taken on day 0 of AZD1222 vaccination. The chain recombines TRBV7-9 with TRBJ1-5; D call uncertain. The TCR was taken from an adult in good health. CDR3 in amino acids: CASSLEVDQPQHF. In DNA, the CDR3 is TGTGCCAGCAGCTTAGAGGTAGACCAGCCCCAGCATTTT.